The 28 T cell receptor beta chains given below trace back to one sample, sequenced in a study of blood T cell repertoires in COVID-19. TCRdb keeps only in-frame clones here, not all; method: immunoSEQ multiplex PCR. The data show over 250,000 clones, with approximately 88% seen just once and just under 1% held by the top ten. Sequencing was performed on PBMCs or T cells enriched from blood (not recorded which). All receptors come from a woman aged 25 to 39 who had recovered from COVID-19.

The chain employs TRBV18 and TRBJ2-3; 7 bases are shared with TRBD1. Germline CDR1 KGHSH, CDR2 LQKENI. Trimming cost V 3 bases and J 9 bases; bases outside gene matches: 3. This CDR3 comprises 12 residues. The CDR3 here is CASSPEQGTQYF. The CDR3 DNA sequence: TGTGCCAGCTCACCTGAACAGGGGACGCAGTATTTT. The variable domain in full, with the rest retrieved from reference TRBV18 and TRBJ2-3, is NAGVMQNPRHLVRRRGQEARLRCSPMKGHSHVYWYRQLPEEGLKFMVYLQKENIIDESGMPKERFSAEFPKEGPSILRIQQVVRGDSAAYFCASSPEQGTQYFGPGTRLTVL.

This rearrangement joins TRBV11-2 to TRBJ2-3, with unresolved D. This CDR3 is 14 amino acids long. Germline CDR1 and CDR2: SGHAT and FQNNGV. The ends were cut back, 3 bases at V and 5 bases at J, with 12 bases in the middle. Here the CDR3 DNA reads TGTGCCAGCAGCTTCGGAGACCCCGAAGATACGCAGTATTTT. It is translated as CASSFGDPEDTQYF.

The rearrangement links TRBV6-5 to TRBJ2-7; D call uncertain. This CDR3 comprises 13 residues. In germline, CDR1 is MNHEY, CDR2 SVGAGI. The ends were cut back, 6 bases at V and 1 base at J, with 10 bases in the middle. The CDR3 loop is CASSVARSYEQYF. In nucleotides, the CDR3 is TGTGCCAGCAGCGTTGCTAGATCCTACGAGCAGTACTTC.

This clone was recorded a few times. V usage is TRBV18 and J usage is TRBJ1-1; D not certain. Per germline, CDR1 KGHSH and CDR2 LQKENI. This CDR3 spans 15 amino acids. Trimming stripped 6 bases from V and 2 bases from J, with 16 bases between. The CDR3 bases are TGTGCCAGCTCGCTTATGGCGGTGCTTAACACTGAAGCTTTCTTT. This sequence encodes CASSLMAVLNTEAFF.

The genes are TRBV14 and TRBJ1-4, with D possibly being TRBD1 (6 bases). This CDR3 spans 15 amino acids. Trimming pared 0 bases from V and 6 bases from J, leaving 11 bases between. In germline, CDR1 is SGHDN, CDR2 FVKESK. Here the CDR3 reads CASSQDHREYEKLFF. The CDR3 region has the DNA TGTGCCAGCAGCCAAGATCACAGGGAGTATGAAAAACTGTTTTTT.

V usage is TRBV2 and J usage is TRBJ2-7; 10 bases map to TRBD2. V was pared by 2 bases and J by 4 bases, with 8 bases of the junction left unmatched. Per the germline V gene, CDR1 is SNHLY and CDR2 is FYNNEI. CDR3 length: 16 residues. CDR3 residues: CASSEFLAGVEYEQYF. The CDR3 nucleotides are TGTGCCAGCAGTGAATTCCTAGCGGGAGTTGAGTACGAGCAGTACTTC.

The V gene is TRBV3-1 (or the pseudogene TRBV3-2), the J gene TRBJ1-1, with D uncertain. V was pared by 0 bases and J by 6 bases, with 11 bases between. Per germline, CDR1 LGHDT and CDR2 YNNKEL (reference sequence). This CDR3 contains 14 residues. The chain's CDR3 is CASSQDGRRAEAFF. CDR3 bases: TGTGCCAGCAGCCAAGACGGGCGGAGGGCTGAAGCTTTCTTT.

The gene calls are TRBV27 and TRBJ2-1; D is uncertain. The CDR3 has 15 amino acids. Germline V lookup: CDR1 MNHEY, CDR2 SMNVEV (reference sequence). V lost 5 bases and J 5 bases, leaving 16 bases between the germline ends. In nucleotides, the CDR3 is TGTGCCAGCAGTCCCCCCCGCGTCCTAGACAATGAGCAGTTCTTC. This translates into CASSPPRVLDNEQFF.

The chain combines TRBV5-4 with TRBJ2-3; 15 nucleotides match TRBD2. Per germline, CDR1 SGHNT and CDR2 YYREEE (reference sequence). The CDR3 has 18 residues. The V and J ends lost 4 bases and 4 bases, in that order; junction bases with no gene match: 10. DNA of the CDR3: TGTGCCAGCAGCCCCGGACTAGCGGGAGGGTTGGCCGCAGATACGCAGTATTTT. Translation: CASSPGLAGGLAADTQYF.

The chain uses TRBV10-2 and TRBJ1-5, with a tentative D call TRBD1 (6 bases). The ends were cut back, 5 bases at V and 4 bases at J, with 12 bases in the middle. Germline CDR1 is WSHSY and CDR2 is SAAADI. The CDR3 spans 14 residues. As DNA, the CDR3 is TGCGCCAGCAGTAGGACAGCTGAAAATCAGCCCCAGCATTTT. Protein: CASSRTAENQPQHF.

The rearrangement joins TRBV29-1 to TRBJ1-4; 8 bases fit TRBD1. The CDR3 has 12 residues. CDR1 is SQVTM, CDR2 ANQGSEA, per germline. Germline trimming cut 7 bases from V and 6 bases from J; bases unmatched to any gene: 4. The CDR3 loop reads CSGATGDEKLFF. CDR3 nucleotides: TGCAGCGGCGCGACAGGGGATGAAAAACTGTTTTTT.

On this clone itself: The sample contains more than one DNA sequence encoding this CDR3. V gene TRBV4-3 combines with J gene TRBJ2-1; 7 positions agree with TRBD2. CDR3 length: 15 residues. CDR1 is LGHNA and CDR2 is YSLEER in the germline V gene. V shed 0 bases, J shed 5 bases, and the junction held 4 bases outside the gene matches. In DNA form, the CDR3 reads TGCGCCAGCAGCCAAGAAGGGAGGGGAGACAATGAGCAGTTCTTC. Translation gives CASSQEGRGDNEQFF.

The rearrangement joins TRBV5-4 to TRBJ2-7, with 10 bases fitting TRBD1. With V trimmed by 4 bases and J by 5 bases, 6 bases remained unmatched. CDR3 length: 14 residues. Germline V gene data show CDR1 as SGHNT and CDR2 as YYREEE (reference sequence). The CDR3 here is CASSRGQGLDEQYF. CDR3 sequence (DNA): TGTGCCAGCAGCCGGGGACAGGGGTTGGACGAGCAGTACTTC.

The J gene is TRBJ2-1, the V gene TRBV4-2, with D maybe TRBD2 (7 bases). From germline, CDR1 is LGHNA and CDR2 YNFKEQ. V was clipped by 0 bases and J by 5 bases, with 11 bases between them. The length of the CDR3 is 15 residues. CDR3 loop: CASSQEQGRDNEQFF. The CDR3 DNA follows: TGTGCCAGCAGCCAAGAGCAGGGGAGGGACAATGAGCAGTTCTTC.

As for this clone: Sequence at one end of the junction differs from germline and may be a read error. The rearrangement joins TRBV2 to TRBJ1-1, with D possibly matching TRBD1 (6 bases). This CDR3 has 13 residues. CDR1 SNHLY and CDR2 FYNNEI come from the germline V gene. The CDR3: CASSGGGNTEAFF. CDR3 in DNA: TGTGCCAGTAGTGGAGGGGGAAACACTGAAGCTTTCTTT.

The gene calls are TRBV11-2 and TRBJ2-2; D perhaps matches TRBD1 (6 bases). V lost 6 bases to trimming and J lost 1 base, with 18 bases between them. Germline assignment: CDR1 SGHAT and CDR2 FQNNGV. The length of the CDR3 is 17 residues. CDR3 sequence (DNA): TGTGCCAGCAGTAAGGACAGCCTCTGGAAGAACACCGGGGAGCTGTTTTTT. It encodes CASSKDSLWKNTGELFF. Combining the CDR3 with reference TRBV11-2 and TRBJ2-2 gives the whole variable domain EAGVAQSPRYKIIEKRQSVAFWCNPISGHATLYWYQQILGQGPKLLIQFQNNGVVDDSQLPKDRFSAERLKGVDSTLKIQPAKLEDSAVYLCASSKDSLWKNTGELFFGEGSRLTVL.

The chain has TRBV9 and TRBJ2-4; TRBD1 might be the D (6 bases). The CDR3 is 15 amino acids. Trimming cost V 3 bases and J 6 bases, with 16 bases left between them. The germline CDR1 and CDR2 sequences are SGDLS and YYNGEE. The CDR3 is CASSGSGVVGNIQYF. DNA for the CDR3: TGTGCCAGCAGCGGCTCAGGGGTGGTCGGAAACATTCAGTACTTC.

CDR3 loop: CAWSDWGQARNYGYTF. The CDR3 region has the DNA TGTGCCTGGAGTGATTGGGGACAGGCGAGAAACTATGGCTACACCTTC. The V gene is TRBV30, the J gene TRBJ1-2, with 8 positions matching TRBD1. Germline V gene data show CDR1 as GTSNPN and CDR2 as SVGIG (reference sequence). Unmatched junction bases numbered 9, after V lost 1 base and J lost 2 bases. The CDR3 has 16 residues.

The chain employs TRBV23-1 and TRBJ1-1; TRBD1 is a possible D gene (6 bases). TRBV23-1 is noted as an ORF with a role that remains uncertain. The germline V and J ends were trimmed by 0 bases and 10 bases, with 27 bases remaining between them. The CDR3 runs to 18 residues. The CDR3: CASSQSKPSGGAGDGAFF. Written as DNA, the CDR3 is TGCGCCAGCAGTCAATCTAAGCCCTCGGGGGGCGCGGGGGACGGAGCTTTCTTT.

The chain recombines TRBV15 with TRBJ1-1; the D is unclear. Trimming left V 0 bases short and J 5 bases short, with 13 bases between. The CDR3 sequence is 15 residues long. The germline CDR1 and CDR2 sequences are LNHNV and YYDKDF (reference sequence). CDR3 sequence reads: CATSRDTGEGTEAFF. The CDR3, as DNA: TGTGCCACCAGCAGAGATACCGGGGAAGGAACTGAAGCTTTCTTT.

The J gene is TRBJ2-3, the V gene TRBV25-1; the match to TRBD2 covers 12 bases. Germline-derived CDR1 and CDR2 are MGHDK and SYGVNS. This CDR3 comprises 18 residues. V lost 3 bases and J lost 6; bases outside the gene matches: 13. CDR3 bases: TGTGCCAGCAGTGACCCCATTGGGACTAGCGGGCTGTCGGATACGCAGTATTTT. Residues: CASSDPIGTSGLSDTQYF.

J is TRBJ2-7 and V is TRBV28; possibly TRBD2 for D (6 bases). There are 15 residues in the CDR3. V was shortened by 6 bases and J by 4 bases, with 19 bases between the two germline ends. Germline assignment: CDR1 MDHEN and CDR2 SYDVKM. The DNA of the CDR3 is TGTGCCAGCAGCAGACGGGACTTCTTTTCTTACGAGCAGTACTTC. Amino acids: CASSRRDFFSYEQYF.

The V and J genes are TRBV28 and TRBJ1-5, with a tentative D call TRBD1 (5 bases). Germline CDR1 is MDHEN and CDR2 is SYDVKM. V lost 0 bases and J lost 0, with 9 bases in between. The CDR3 has 16 residues. This chain's CDR3 is CASSLWPGFSNQPQHF. The CDR3 nucleotides are TGTGCCAGCAGTTTATGGCCAGGGTTTAGCAATCAGCCCCAGCATTTT. The full variable domain, rest sourced from reference TRBV28 and TRBJ1-5, is DVKVTQSSRYLVKRTGEKVFLECVQDMDHENMFWYRQDPGLGLRLIYFSYDVKMKEKGDIPEGYSVSREKKERFSLILESASTNQTSMYLCASSLWPGFSNQPQHFGDGTRLSIL.

The gene calls are TRBV4-3 and TRBJ1-4; D ambiguous. Germline-derived CDR1 and CDR2 are LGHNA and YSLEER. Trimming pared 1 base from V and 8 bases from J, leaving 17 bases between. The length of the CDR3 is 16 residues. CDR3 residues: CASSQVVERPGEKLFF. CDR3 bases: TGCGCCAGCAGCCAAGTAGTCGAGCGCCCGGGGGAAAAACTGTTTTTT.

The chain has TRBV10-3 and TRBJ2-5; D is unresolved. V shed 0 bases and J shed 1 base, with 12 bases lying between them. Germline V gene sequence: CDR1 ENHRY, CDR2 SYGVKD. The length of the CDR3 is 16 residues. CDR3 sequence: CAISESTHYSQETQYF. The CDR3 region has the DNA TGTGCCATCAGTGAGTCAACCCATTACTCCCAAGAGACCCAGTACTTC.

The V call is TRBV28, the J call TRBJ2-1; D call uncertain. Germline CDR1 and CDR2: MDHEN and SYDVKM. The CDR3 length is 12 residues. V was cut by 5 bases and J by 7 bases, with 9 bases left in between. The CDR3, as DNA: TGTGCCAGCAGTGTGGCCGGGAATGAGCAGTTCTTC. Amino acids: CASSVAGNEQFF.

A few counts support this clone. The chain joins TRBV27 to TRBJ1-5; possibly TRBD1 for D (5 bases). Germline loops: CDR1 MNHEY, CDR2 SMNVEV (reference sequence). V was shortened by 6 bases and J by 0 bases, with 18 bases between the two germline ends. The CDR3 totals 17 residues. DNA of the CDR3: TGTGCCAGCAGGCCCCTCGGGGGTGGGTATAGCAATCAGCCCCAGCATTTT. This gives the protein CASRPLGGGYSNQPQHF.

CDR3 protein: CASSSQAVPFVGTNEKLFF. The CDR3 DNA reads as TGTGCCAGCAGTTCCCAGGCCGTGCCCTTCGTGGGTACTAATGAAAAACTGTTTTTT. The genes are TRBV27 and TRBJ1-4; the D is unclear. Trimming left V 4 bases short and J 2 bases short, with 23 bases between. The CDR3 extends over 19 amino acids. CDR1 and CDR2 (germline): MNHEY, SMNVEV (reference sequence).